This TCR beta chain was identified in a study of regulatory T cells in long-lasting Graves disease (dated by TCRdb to the early 2020s). About the full investigation: Patients with newly diagnosed Graves' disease had been on antithyroid drugs for under 3 months. Peripheral blood TCR sequencing and RNA sequencing compared persistent Graves' disease patients with newly diagnosed Graves' disease patients. The study was conducted in China and was registered as a clinical trial. A total of roughly 35 samples underwent TCR sequencing: about 13 from persistent and around 20 from newly diagnosed Graves' disease patients.

Per the publication, the time point label means: newly diagnosed GD, antithyroid drugs for less than 3 months. For both TCR sequencing and RNA sequencing, RNA was extracted from PBMCs using TRIzol. Graves' disease was diagnosed according to American Thyroid Association guidelines. Patients for the study were recruited at an endocrinology department in Xi'an, China. From each patient, around 8.3 milliliters of peripheral blood was collected into an EDTA anticoagulant tube. Ficoll Paque Plus density gradient separation was used to isolate PBMCs, and no further T cell sorting was done. RNA quality was checked with an Agilent 2100 Bioanalyzer and agarose gel, and concentration with a NanoDrop 2000. This clonotype was observed many times. Its antigen is unknown. Base qualities are not at hand, and no much larger clone is one base apart. Overall study outcomes, separate from this receptor: Lower TCR Shannon entropy and fewer highly expanded clones were observed in persistent Graves' disease patients than in newly diagnosed patients, which suggested clonal expansion. Sequencing and analysis were limited to the TCR beta chain. The authors acknowledged the small sample size as a limitation that may reduce accuracy. The study examined only peripheral blood because the primary lesion, thyroid tissue, could not be accessed. A larger number of public clonotypes was shared among persistent patients (over 2,500) than among newly diagnosed patients (approximately 930).

To prepare the library, multiplex PCR was applied. The run used an Illumina HiSeq 4000. CDR3 regions were amplified by Arm-PCR with iRepertoire HTBI primers to construct TCR beta libraries. Before sequencing, the PCR products underwent gel purification. On the authors' methods: A total of 62 TRBV and 14 TRBJ segments were identified across samples and were used for gene usage analysis of CDR3 amino acid clonotypes. Filtered high-quality paired reads were merged into contigs using COPE and FqMerger. BLAST was used to align contigs to the IMGT TRBV, TRBD and TRBJ reference genes, and CDR3 was defined following IMGT. Any clonotype with a frequency above 0.1% was classified as a highly expanded clone. Shannon entropy was used to measure repertoire diversity, and the Gini coefficient was used to measure V-J evenness. A clonotype was considered public if more than one individual shared it. The raw public reads went through TCRdb reprocessing: fastp at Q25, MiXCR clone calling, in-frame beta chains kept. Merged by CDR3 protein, the rows form single entries marked with the most common genes and DNA. The authors' filters were not applied to this entry. Counted in this sample were roughly 610,000 distinct CDR3 sequences; 16% of them appeared once. Together, the top ten hold about 17% of the sample.

Another study also made use of these data, one on T cells in Graves' hyperthyroidism and ophthalmopathy. In that second paper, the authors write: Stable Graves' hyperthyroidism was defined as no progression to ophthalmopathy during 18 months of follow-up. Hyperthyroidism patients were aged 18 to 65 years and newly diagnosed, with disease duration of less than 2 months. The study excluded patients with uncontrolled infections, other autoimmune diseases, pregnancy or lactation. Diagnoses relied on clinical symptoms, serum thyroxine and TRAb, thyroid ultrasound and orbital computed tomography. The first round of RT-PCR for the TCR CDR3 was performed with the HTBI primer set and the Qiagen OneStep RT-PCR kit. Most expanded thyroid clonotypes (frequency above 0.001) were also found in blood, which suggests that blood repertoires may mirror thyroid immune responses. In cross-validation, a model built on a 13 V-J signature told ophthalmopathy apart from stable hyperthyroidism with roughly 87% sensitivity and around 81% specificity, and in testing the same model reached 80%/75%. In validation, progression to ophthalmopathy was predicted by the model with 70% to 71% sensitivity and 72.22% specificity, a median of around 5.9 months before onset. To identify distinguishing TCR V-J signatures, a discovery cohort of about 100 patients was used, comprising some 45 with Graves' ophthalmopathy and some 57 with stable Graves' hyperthyroidism. Prospective prediction of ophthalmopathy was tested in an independent validation cohort consisting of roughly 19 hyperthyroidism patients and more than 15 patients who later progressed to ophthalmopathy. The roughly 100 discovery patients were randomly divided into training and test sets at a 7:3 ratio. Thyroid tissue and blood T-cell repertoires from six Graves' hyperthyroidism patients were also compared in the study. Following sampling, methimazole starting at 30 mg daily was given to hyperthyroidism patients, and high-dose intravenous methylprednisolone was given to ophthalmopathy patients. Libraries were constructed in a second round of multiplex PCR, after which size selection and purification were carried out. Sequencing of the libraries was done on an Illumina HiSeq2000 using paired-end 100 bp reads. Raw data were processed with SOAPnuke, discarding reads with adapters, uncalled bases, mean Phred below 15, or no exact constant-primer or identifier match. High-quality paired reads were merged using COPE v1.2.5, and each unique nucleotide sequence was defined as a clonotype. MiTCR v1.1 was used to align the clonotypes against IMGT TRBV, TRBD and TRBJ reference segments. Analysis was restricted to V-J combinations with a frequency above 0.0001, which covered 99% to 99.2% of repertoires. The TCS score was defined as F50 (clonal expansion) divided by E x V (chaos), with BLOSUM62-based TCRdist calculated between CDR3 peptides within each V-J. Welch's t-statistics and random forest reduced around 550 V-J features to about 13, which were used in a naive Bayes classifier (R e1071). Sample size was not statistically predetermined, and blinding of investigators to group allocation was not performed. According to the paper, TCR Vbeta CDR3 sequencing was carried out on 120 to 150 peripheral blood samples, which came from over 40 ophthalmopathy, around 75 hyperthyroidism and some 17 progressor patients.

The starting material was peripheral blood mononuclear cells (PBMCs), obtained at new diagnosis, from a patient treated with antithyroid drugs. The receptor comes from a woman in her twenties or thirties with Graves disease. Donor details come from another sample of the same person, matched by shared clones.

For the CDR3, the sequence is CASEGEVEAFF. In nucleotides, the sequence is TGTGCCAGCGAGGGAGAAGTTGAAGCTTTCTTT. Here the chain combines TRBV2 and TRBJ1-1; confidence is insufficient to name the D gene. The CDR3 contains 11 residues, cysteine and phenylalanine counted. The retained sequence is limited to the CDR3, 33 bases, with the frame set at the first base. The germline V gene encodes CDR1 SNHLY and CDR2 FYNNEI. V sheds 8 bases and J sheds 7 bases, leaving 11 bases between their ends.